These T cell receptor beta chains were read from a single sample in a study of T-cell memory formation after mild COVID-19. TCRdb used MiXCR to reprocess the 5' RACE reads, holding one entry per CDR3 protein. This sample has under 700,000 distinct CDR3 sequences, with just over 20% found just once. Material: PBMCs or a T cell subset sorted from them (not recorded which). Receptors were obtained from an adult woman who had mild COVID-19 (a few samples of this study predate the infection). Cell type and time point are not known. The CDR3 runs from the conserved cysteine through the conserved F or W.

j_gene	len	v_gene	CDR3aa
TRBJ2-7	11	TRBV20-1	CSASIRYEQYF
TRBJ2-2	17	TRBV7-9	CASSYPKGRGHTGELFF
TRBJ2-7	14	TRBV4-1	CASSPRQGWYEQYF
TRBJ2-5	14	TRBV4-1	CASSQDNKQETQYF
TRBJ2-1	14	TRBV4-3	CASSQEAANSEQFF
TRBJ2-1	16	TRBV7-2	CASSRSGRATYNEQFF
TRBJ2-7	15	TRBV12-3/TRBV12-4	CASSLPGQGVYEQYF
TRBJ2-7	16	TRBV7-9	CASSLGWGSRSHEQYF
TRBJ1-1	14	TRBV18	CASSPGLGDTEAFF
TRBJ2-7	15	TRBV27	CASSSVAGGPYEQYF
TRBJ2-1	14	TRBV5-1	CASSWASGSNEQFF
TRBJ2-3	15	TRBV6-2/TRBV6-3	CASGGLPTLTDTQYF
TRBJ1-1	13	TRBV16	CASSQSTTGAEFF
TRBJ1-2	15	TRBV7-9	CASSNRLIPFYGYTF
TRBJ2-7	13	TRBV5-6	CASSFGRLDEQYF
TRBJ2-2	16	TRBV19	CASSIEGRTLSGELFF
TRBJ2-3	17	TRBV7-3	CASSSPAGLAGTDTQYF
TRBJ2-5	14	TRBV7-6	CASSSGHLQETQYF
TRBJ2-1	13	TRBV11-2	CASSLDRGDEQFF
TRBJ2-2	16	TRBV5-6	CASSQLLAGYTGELFF
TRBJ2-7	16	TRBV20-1	CSAPGTSGRHPYEQYF
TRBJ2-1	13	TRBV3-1	CASSQDEDSEQFF
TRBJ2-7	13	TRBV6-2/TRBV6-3	CASSLPPFYEQYF
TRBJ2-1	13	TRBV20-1	CSARVAGGDEQFF
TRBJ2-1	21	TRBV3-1	CASSPHPGSKGGGSSYNEQFF
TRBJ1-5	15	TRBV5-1	CASSPRDSSNQPQHF
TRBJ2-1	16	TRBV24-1	CATSDATSGSYNEQFF
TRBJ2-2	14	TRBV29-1	CSVDVGGDTGELFF
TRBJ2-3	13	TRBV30	CAWSHSGGDTQYF
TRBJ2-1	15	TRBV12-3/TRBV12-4	CASSPSGRANNEQFF
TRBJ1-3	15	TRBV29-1	CSGTGDSRSGNTIYF
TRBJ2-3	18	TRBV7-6	CASSLVASGARSTDTQYF
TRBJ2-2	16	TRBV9	CASSVDRDYGTGELFF
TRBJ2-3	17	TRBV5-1	CASSSLAGVRGQDTQYF
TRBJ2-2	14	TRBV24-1	CATSDVSVTGELFF
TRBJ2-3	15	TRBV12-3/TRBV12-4	CASRRQGGSTDTQYF
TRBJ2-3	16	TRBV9	CASSVDPGTSRDTQYF
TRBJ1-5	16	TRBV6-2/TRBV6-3	CASSLRDLIRTQPQHF
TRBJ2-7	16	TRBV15	CATSRGGRDGTYEQYF
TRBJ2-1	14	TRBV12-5	CASGLPVTYNEQFF
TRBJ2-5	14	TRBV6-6	CASSPDRGGETQYF
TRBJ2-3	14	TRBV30	CAWGLAGSTDTQYF
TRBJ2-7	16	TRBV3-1	CASRAGGGVDFYEQYF
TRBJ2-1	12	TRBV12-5	CASGLLEGEQFF
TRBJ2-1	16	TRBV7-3	CASSFKAGTGANEQFF
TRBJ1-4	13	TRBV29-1	CSVTDRINEKLFF
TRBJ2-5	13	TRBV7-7	CASSSQGAETQYF
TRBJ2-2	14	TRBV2	CASSRTSGTGELFF
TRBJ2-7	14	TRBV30	CAWRQTPGVYEQYF
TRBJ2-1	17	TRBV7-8	CASSPYQGAGGLGEQFF
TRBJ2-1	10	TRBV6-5	CASSYREQFF